The 24 T cell receptor beta chains given below trace back to one sample, sequenced in a study of T cell responses to AZD1222 COVID-19 vaccine. The assay was immunoSEQ multiplex PCR, and TCRdb's table has in-frame clones only and misses some. The table lists over 120,000 clones, approximately 88% of them singletons. Material: peripheral blood, obtained 28 days after the second dose of the MenACWY control vaccine. The receptor set was obtained from an adult who received the MenACWY meningococcal vaccine as a control.

The gene calls are TRBV9 and TRBJ2-1; TRBD2 matches at 7 bases. The CDR3 has 17 residues. Germline V gene data show CDR1 as SGDLS and CDR2 as YYNGEE. J was trimmed by 9 bases and V by 4 bases; bases with no gene match: 19. The CDR3 nucleotides read TGTGCCAGCAGCCTCTTGGGGGGTAGCGGGTCTAGCAGTGAGCAGTTCTTC. It codes for CASSLLGGSGSSSEQFF. Complete variable domain (other parts from reference TRBV9 and TRBJ2-1): DSGVTQTPKHLITATGQRVTLRCSPRSGDLSVYWYQQSLDQGLQFLIQYYNGEERAKGNILERFSAQQFPDLHSELNLSSLELGDSALYFCASSLLGGSGSSSEQFFGPGTRLTVL.

The chain links TRBV28 to TRBJ2-5; D not resolved. V lost 11 bases and J lost 4, with 14 bases in between. The CDR3 length is 12 residues. The V gene's germline CDR1 is MDHEN and CDR2 SYDVKM. Here the CDR3 reads CASRVGTETQYF. CDR3 bases: TGTGCCTCCCGGGTGGGAACAGAGACCCAGTACTTC.

This clone has a handful of counts. The rearrangement uses TRBV4-2 and TRBJ1-6, with no clear D. Germline-derived CDR1 and CDR2 are LGHNA and YNFKEQ. The CDR3 runs to 13 residues. V lost 1 base and J lost 6, with 4 bases in between. The CDR3 nucleotides read TGTGCCAGCAGCCAAGCCCTTAATTCACCCCTCCACTTT. Translating it yields CASSQALNSPLHF.

The CDR3 bases are TGTGCCAGCAGCTCAGGGACAGGAGGACGCACAGATACGCAGTATTTT. This codes for CASSSGTGGRTDTQYF. V and J are TRBV5-5 and TRBJ2-3, with 8 bases identical to TRBD1. The trim removed 3 bases at V and 1 base at J, leaving 7 bases unmatched. CDR1 and CDR2 (germline): SGHKS, YYEKEE (reference sequence). The CDR3 consists of 16 residues.

The chain links TRBV11-2 to TRBJ2-1, with D uncertain. Germline loops: CDR1 SGHAT, CDR2 FQNNGV. The CDR3 is 15 amino acids. Between the trimmed V and J ends, which lost 5 bases and 2 bases, there was a span of 13 bases. The CDR3 bases are TGTGCCAGCAGCCCCGGCACGGGTGCCTACAATGAGCAGTTCTTC. The encoded protein is CASSPGTGAYNEQFF.

This chain uses TRBV9 with TRBJ2-1, with 10 nucleotides matching TRBD1. The V gene's germline CDR1 is SGDLS and CDR2 YYNGEE. The V gene end was trimmed by 3 bases and the J gene end by 1 base; junction bases not matched to a gene: 7. This CDR3 region has 17 residues. The CDR3 bases are TGTGCCAGCAGCGCGCTAGACAGGGGGCCGTCCTACAATGAGCAGTTCTTC. This gives the protein CASSALDRGPSYNEQFF.

The chain is built from TRBV6-5 and TRBJ1-1, with 10 bases matching TRBD1. The CDR3 is 15 amino acids. V lost 6 bases and J lost 6; bases outside the gene matches: 10. Germline V gives CDR1 MNHEY, CDR2 SVGAGI. The CDR3 loop is CASRPTGGAFAEAFF. DNA for the CDR3: TGTGCCAGCAGACCGACAGGGGGCGCGTTCGCTGAAGCTTTCTTT.

This clone was picked up one time. The chain links TRBV6-5 to TRBJ1-1; 7 bases are shared with TRBD1. This CDR3 contains 13 residues. Germline-derived CDR1 and CDR2 are MNHEY and SVGAGI. After removal of 2 bases from V and 9 bases from J, the junction contained 6 bases not matched to a gene. The DNA for the CDR3 is TGTGCCAGCAGTTACAAGGGGAGGGGGCAAGCTTTCTTT. Amino acid sequence: CASSYKGRGQAFF.

The chain uses TRBV4-3 and TRBJ1-1; D is uncertain. Germline V gives CDR1 LGHNA, CDR2 YSLEER. The CDR3 is 13 amino acids. The ends were cut back, 0 bases at V and 7 bases at J, with 9 bases in the middle. The CDR3 nucleotides read TGCGCCAGCAGCCAAGATGGAGGGATTGAAGCTTTCTTT. Encoded protein: CASSQDGGIEAFF.

This chain connects TRBV4-1 to TRBJ1-2; TRBD1 matches at 9 bases. With 4 bases clipped from V and 4 bases from J, the junction kept 13 bases outside the gene matches. The CDR3 length is 17 residues. CDR1 and CDR2 from the germline V gene are MGHRA and YSYEKL. In nucleotides, the CDR3 is TGCGCCAGCAGCCGAATACCGGGACAGGGTGGTAGCTATGGCTACACCTTC. As protein: CASSRIPGQGGSYGYTF.

The chain is built from TRBV27 and TRBJ1-2, with D tentatively TRBD1 (5 bases). Germline values: CDR1 MNHEY, CDR2 SMNVEV (reference sequence). The CDR3 runs 17 residues. Trimming pared 5 bases from V and 2 bases from J, leaving 21 bases between. The CDR3 sequence: CASSRIEGRGSNYGYTF. DNA of the CDR3: TGTGCCAGCAGTCGAATCGAAGGACGGGGGTCAAACTATGGCTACACCTTC.

The J gene is TRBJ1-1, the V gene TRBV7-2; no firm D call. Looked up from germline, CDR1 is SGHTA and CDR2 is FQGNSA. The CDR3 totals 13 residues. The germline V and J ends were trimmed by 3 bases and 4 bases, with 9 bases remaining between them. The CDR3 loop reads CASSFYRSTEAFF. As DNA, the CDR3 is TGTGCCAGCAGCTTTTACCGTAGCACTGAAGCTTTCTTT.

The J gene is TRBJ2-7, the V gene TRBV4-3, with D possibly called TRBD1 or TRBD2 (5 bases each). Deletions cut 1 base from V and 1 base from J, with 8 bases between. CDR1 and CDR2 (germline): LGHNA, YSLEER. The CDR3 is made up of 14 amino acids. CDR3: CASSQVEGSYEQYF. In nucleotides, the CDR3 is TGCGCCAGCAGCCAAGTTGAGGGGTCCTACGAGCAGTACTTC.

This clone came up once. One end of the junction is discordant with germline, which a read error may explain. The chain combines TRBV28 with TRBJ1-1, with a tentative D call TRBD1 (6 bases). Germline lookup yields CDR1 MDHEN and CDR2 SYDVKM. The CDR3 runs to 14 residues. CDR3 residues: CASSFYSRDTEAFF. CDR3 nucleotides: TGTGCCAGCAGTTTCTACTCTAGGGACACGGAAGCTTTCTTT.

The rearrangement joins TRBV7-2 to TRBJ2-6; D call uncertain. The V and J ends lost 0 bases and 7 bases respectively, with 10 bases between them. This CDR3 has 15 residues. The germline V gene encodes CDR1 SGHTA and CDR2 FQGNSA. As DNA, the CDR3 is TGTGCCAGCAGCTTAGCGTTTCCCGCAGCCAACGTCCTGACTTTC. This gives the protein CASSLAFPAANVLTF. Supplemented by reference TRBV7-2 and TRBJ2-6, the full variable domain reads GAGVSQSPSNKVTEKGKDVELRCDPISGHTALYWYRQSLGQGLEFLIYFQGNSAPDKSGLPSDRFSAERTGGSVSTLTIQRTQQEDSAVYLCASSLAFPAANVLTFGAGSRLTVL.

The J gene is TRBJ2-2, the V gene TRBV28; the D gene could be TRBD1 or TRBD2 (5 bases each). Trimming stripped 4 bases from V and 1 base from J, with 16 bases between. Per the germline V gene, CDR1 is MDHEN and CDR2 is SYDVKM. CDR3 size: 17 residues. The CDR3 coding sequence is TGTGCCAGCAGTTACTCTGGGACGACAAAGAACACCGGGGAGCTGTTTTTT. It yields the protein CASSYSGTTKNTGELFF.

The rearrangement links TRBV28 to TRBJ2-1; unclear D gene. CDR3 length: 12 amino acids. CDR1 MDHEN and CDR2 SYDVKM come from the germline V gene. The ends were cut back, 8 bases at V and 8 bases at J, with 13 bases in the middle. CDR3 DNA: TGTGCCAGCCTACTTCCGGGCCATGAGCAGTTCTTC. This gives the protein CASLLPGHEQFF.

The rearrangement joins TRBV15 to TRBJ1-5; D remains ambiguous. CDR1 and CDR2 from the germline V gene are LNHNV and YYDKDF (reference sequence). The CDR3 runs to 15 residues. Trimming cost V 0 bases and J 5 bases, with 11 bases left between them. This CDR3 is CATSRDPAGDQPQHF. As DNA, the CDR3 is TGTGCCACCAGCAGAGATCCGGCGGGCGATCAGCCCCAGCATTTT.

The chain recombines TRBV5-6 with TRBJ1-4; no clear D. The CDR3 covers 14 residues. V was shortened by 0 bases and J by 4 bases, with 7 bases between the two germline ends. Germline values: CDR1 SGHDT, CDR2 YYEEEE. As DNA, the CDR3 is TGTGCCAGCAGCTTGGTCAGGCTTAATGAAAAACTGTTTTTT. Translated, it gives CASSLVRLNEKLFF. The full variable domain, with the rest looked up from reference TRBV5-6 and TRBJ1-4, is DAGVTQSPTHLIKTRGQQVTLRCSPKSGHDTVSWYQQALGQGPQFIFQYYEEEERQRGNFPDRFSGHQFPNYSSELNVNALLLGDSALYLCASSLVRLNEKLFFGSGTQLSVL.

This clone has only one observation. The chain carries TRBV6-4 and TRBJ1-2; D remains unclear. The germline CDR1 and CDR2 sequences are MRHNA and SNTAGT. The CDR3 spans 15 residues. The V gene lost 3 bases and the J gene lost 3 bases, with 14 bases spanning the gap. The CDR3: CASSEQPRSDYGYTF. The CDR3 DNA reads TGTGCCAGCAGTGAGCAACCTCGTTCGGACTATGGCTACACCTTC.

This clone was detected only a few times. This chain uses TRBV5-8 with TRBJ1-4; TRBD1 matches at 8 bases. The CDR3 totals 17 residues. CDR1 is SGHTS and CDR2 is YDEGEE in the germline V gene. Trimming removed 1 base from V and 8 bases from J; junction bases left unmatched: 13. CDR3 residues: CASSLSPLQGAREKLFF. The CDR3 DNA sequence: TGTGCCAGCAGCTTGTCCCCCCTCCAGGGGGCAAGGGAAAAACTGTTTTTT.

The rearrangement links TRBV4-1 to TRBJ1-2; 7 nucleotides align to TRBD1. Trimming took 4 bases from V and 0 from J; bases not matched to a gene: 5. The CDR3 has 15 amino acids. Germline V lookup: CDR1 MGHRA, CDR2 YSYEKL. Here the CDR3 DNA reads TGCGCCAGCAGCCCTACAGGGGTTTCTAACTATGGCTACACCTTC. It codes for CASSPTGVSNYGYTF.

This rearrangement joins TRBV28 to TRBJ1-5; D uncertain. The CDR3 is 12 residues long. Germline CDR1 MDHEN, CDR2 SYDVKM. Trimming left V 3 bases short and J 5 bases short, with 5 bases between. CDR3 loop: CASSLGYQPQHF. CDR3 nucleotides: TGTGCCAGCAGTTTGGGGTATCAGCCCCAGCATTTT.

The CDR3 DNA reads TGTGCCAGCAGTGGGGGACAGAACTATGGCTACACCTTC. This encodes CASSGGQNYGYTF. The chain links TRBV2 to TRBJ1-2, with 7 bases matching TRBD1. The V and J ends lost 4 bases and 2 bases, in that order; junction bases with no gene match: 1. CDR3 size: 13 residues. CDR1 is SNHLY, CDR2 FYNNEI, per germline.